The sequence of this T cell receptor beta chain was determined in a study of T-cell reconstitution after alpha-beta-depleted transplantation in children. Unique molecular identifiers were used in preparing the TCRbeta library. TCRdb used MiXCR to reprocess the PCR reads, holding one entry per CDR3 protein. This table has 800,000 to 1,000,000 distinct CDR3 sequences, about 30% appearing once. Remarks on this clonotype: The antigen remains undetermined.

Looked up from germline, CDR1 is SGHVS and CDR2 is FNYEAQ. Deletions cut 2 bases from V and 4 bases from J, with 18 bases between. The CDR3 loop spans 17 amino acids. General observations from the study: Newly generated T cells supplied most T-cell counts and diversity one year post-transplant. Day-60 TCRbeta diversity that was high in some patients was derived from surviving recipient T cells and thymic progenitors. Several hundred expanded graft clones reportedly gave rise to the alpha-beta T cells present about two months after transplant.

V is TRBV7-6 and J is TRBJ2-1; D is possibly TRBD1 (6 bases). The TCR comes from a boy younger than two who had a stem cell transplant for SCID, so the T cells may come from the graft donor. Specimen: PBMCs, mostly from graft donor cells, collected 360 days after TCRalphabeta/CD19-depleted stem cell transplant. The CDR3 here is CASSLNRGNWGYNEQFF. CDR3 nucleotide sequence: TGTGCCAGCAGCTTAAATAGGGGGAATTGGGGATACAATGAGCAGTTCTTC.